This T cell receptor beta chain appears in the sequencing data of a study of neoadjuvant anti-PD-1 for oral cavity cancer. The method was immunoSEQ multiplex PCR; TCRdb's version includes in-frame clones alone and lacks a portion of them. This table holds about 68,000 clones, roughly 85% found once. Study findings and constraints: Non-responders to neoadjuvant nivolumab had significantly more clonal PBMC T cells than responders. Each response group had just a few patients in TCR analyses.

Trimming pared 6 bases from V and 1 base from J, leaving 9 bases between. The CDR3 extends over 13 amino acids. Germline V gene sequence: CDR1 MNHNS, CDR2 SASEGT. Indicated time point: after neoadjuvant nivolumab, at surgical resection. Analysis of PBMCs was direct, with no culture step. With regard to this clone: The target antigen is unknown.

The sequencing here drew on PBMCs, taken after nivolumab (anti-PD-1) treatment. The chain uses TRBV6-1 and TRBJ1-1; D is unresolved. The source of this sequence is a person aged 35-79 years with oral cavity squamous cell carcinoma. DNA for the CDR3: TGTGCCAGCAGGGGTTCAGAGAACACTGAAGCTTTCTTT. This translates into CASRGSENTEAFF.